This passage covers 15 T cell receptor beta chains from one sample sequenced in a study of CD8 T cells in Susac syndrome. Random hexamers were used to reverse transcribe the RNA input (0.5 to 1 ug). Using its own MiXCR run on the immunoSEQ multiplex PCR reads, TCRdb lists one record per CDR3 protein. This table has approximately 150,000 distinct CDR3 sequences, about 95% appearing once. The sequenced sample consisted of CD4+ T cells from PBMCs. The receptors derive from a human donor with multiple sclerosis.

The CDR3 loop is CASSYEFGRVQYF. The CDR3 region has the DNA TGTGCCAGCAGTTACGAATTCGGGAGGGTACAGTACTTC. The chain employs TRBV6-5 and TRBJ2-7; 8 nucleotides line up with TRBD2. Germline trimming cut 2 bases from V and 10 bases from J; bases unmatched to any gene: 7. The CDR3 has 13 amino acids. The germline V gene has CDR1 MNHEY and CDR2 SVGAGI.

This chain uses TRBV20-1 with TRBJ2-4; 12 bases agree with TRBD2. V shed 3 bases, J shed 5 bases, and the junction held 17 bases outside the gene matches. The CDR3 covers 19 residues. Per the germline V gene, CDR1 is DFQATT and CDR2 is SNEGSKA (reference sequence). In nucleotides, the CDR3 is TGCAGTGCTAGGCGGGGCGGACTAGCGGGGCCTACTACCCAAAACATTCAGTACTTC. This translates into CSARRGGLAGPTTQNIQYF.

The chain combines TRBV7-9 with TRBJ1-2, with TRBD1 matching over 8 bases. The CDR3 extends over 14 amino acids. Per the germline V gene, CDR1 is SEHNR and CDR2 is FQNEAQ (reference sequence). The V and J ends lost 3 bases and 4 bases, in that order; junction bases with no gene match: 4. The CDR3 here is CASSFPGTGYGYTF. In DNA form, the CDR3 reads TGTGCCAGCAGCTTTCCAGGGACAGGCTATGGCTACACCTTC.

This clonotype was seen just once. The chain recombines TRBV29-1 with TRBJ1-4; 11 positions match TRBD1. The CDR3 covers 15 residues. Germline trimming cut 6 bases from V and 11 bases from J; bases unmatched to any gene: 14. CDR1 and CDR2 (germline): SQVTM, ANQGSEA. This CDR3 reads CSVDSSDRGRGKLFF. CDR3 DNA: TGCAGCGTCGATTCGTCGGACAGGGGGCGCGGGAAACTGTTTTTT.

The CDR3 DNA follows: TGTGCCAGCAGTGCCGGATCCCAAGAGACCCAGTACTTC. It yields the protein CASSAGSQETQYF. The V and J genes are TRBV2 and TRBJ2-5; no definite D call. Germline V lookup: CDR1 SNHLY, CDR2 FYNNEI. The V gene lost 4 bases and the J gene lost 1 base, with 7 bases spanning the gap. The CDR3 totals 13 residues.

The chain carries TRBV12-3 or TRBV12-4 and TRBJ2-3; perhaps D is TRBD1 or TRBD2 (6 bases each). V dropped 8 bases and J dropped 0 bases, with 15 bases sitting between them. The CDR3 runs to 15 residues. The CDR3 sequence is CASRPVGGSTDTQYF. The CDR3 bases are TGTGCCAGCCGCCCGGTGGGGGGCAGCACAGATACGCAGTATTTT.

V gene TRBV14 combines with J gene TRBJ2-3, with TRBD2 matching over 14 bases. The germline V gene has CDR1 SGHDN and CDR2 FVKESK. The CDR3 covers 15 residues. V shed 4 bases, J shed 6 bases, and the junction held 3 bases outside the gene matches. The CDR3 reads CASSRLAGGPDTQYF. The CDR3 DNA reads as TGTGCCAGCAGCCGACTAGCGGGAGGGCCCGATACGCAGTATTTT. Drawing the rest from reference TRBV14 and TRBJ2-3, the complete variable domain is EAGVTQFPSHSVIEKGQTVTLRCDPISGHDNLYWYRRVMGKEIKFLLHFVKESKQDESGMPNNRFLAERTGGTYSTLKVQPAELEDSGVYFCASSRLAGGPDTQYFGPGTRLTVL.

The V call is TRBV29-1, the J call TRBJ2-7, with 7 bases that match TRBD1. The CDR3 contains 15 residues. The V and J ends lost 7 bases and 0 bases, in that order; junction bases with no gene match: 12. Germline CDR1 and CDR2: SQVTM and ANQGSEA. The DNA of the CDR3 is TGCAGCGCCAAGGACGAGACAGGGAGCTCCTACGAGCAGTACTTC. It encodes CSAKDETGSSYEQYF.

The V and J genes are TRBV6-6 and TRBJ2-7; no firm D call. This CDR3 is 14 amino acids long. V dropped 8 bases and J dropped 0 bases, with 14 bases sitting between them. The germline V gene has CDR1 MNHNY and CDR2 SVGAGI (reference sequence). In DNA form, the CDR3 reads TGTGCCAGCGGTATGAAGCCCAGCTCCTACGAGCAGTACTTC. Translation: CASGMKPSSYEQYF.

This rearrangement joins TRBV7-2 to TRBJ1-2; D is unclear. Germline CDR1 reads SGHTA; CDR2 reads FQGNSA. V lost 2 bases and J lost 8, with 18 bases in between. CDR3 length: 15 amino acids. The CDR3 coding sequence is TGTGCCAGCAGCTTAACATCTGAGCAGTCTTTAGGCTACACCTTC. Translated: CASSLTSEQSLGYTF.

This chain joins TRBV27 and TRBJ1-1, with D perhaps TRBD1 (5 bases). Germline V CDR1 and CDR2: MNHEY, SMNVEV (reference sequence). V dropped 0 bases and J dropped 1 base, with 6 bases sitting between them. The CDR3 covers 14 residues. The CDR3 nucleotides are TGTGCCAGCAGTTTATCTGGACAGAACACTGAAGCTTTCTTT. Residues: CASSLSGQNTEAFF.

The chain employs TRBV29-1 and TRBJ1-1, with 9 bases fitting TRBD1. CDR1 and CDR2 from the germline V gene are SQVTM and ANQGSEA. The junction had 3 bases not matched to a gene; V was cut back by 6 bases and J by 7 bases. The CDR3 length is 11 residues. The CDR3 sequence is CSVLGQGEAFF. In nucleotides, the CDR3 is TGCAGCGTCCTGGGACAGGGTGAAGCTTTCTTT. Looking up the rest from reference TRBV29-1 and TRBJ1-1 gives the full variable domain: SAVISQKPSRDICQRGTSLTIQCQVDSQVTMMFWYRQQPGQSLTLIATANQGSEATYESGFVIDKFPISRPNLTFSTLTVSNMSPEDSSIYLCSVLGQGEAFFGQGTRLTVV.

This clonotype has just one count. The rearrangement joins TRBV6-5 to TRBJ2-7; 7 nucleotides match TRBD1. The V segment lost 6 bases and the J segment 6 bases; nucleotides outside the gene matches: 11. The CDR3 contains 14 residues. The germline CDR1 and CDR2 sequences are MNHEY and SVGAGI. In nucleotides, the CDR3 is TGTGCCAGCAGGCCCGACAGGGTCCTTTTCGAGCAGTACTTC. It encodes CASRPDRVLFEQYF.

The rearrangement joins TRBV5-1 to TRBJ2-1, with D perhaps TRBD1 (5 bases). The CDR3 is made up of 14 amino acids. The V gene lost 0 bases and the J gene lost 4 bases, with 8 bases spanning the gap. Germline CDR1 and CDR2: SGHRS and YFSETQ. The CDR3 bases are TGCGCCAGCAGCTTGGACAGGTGGTACAATGAGCAGTTCTTC. It encodes CASSLDRWYNEQFF.

V is TRBV30 and J is TRBJ2-1; D gene ambiguous. In germline, CDR1 is GTSNPN, CDR2 SVGIG (reference sequence). The V gene lost 0 bases and the J gene lost 3 bases, with 6 bases spanning the gap. This CDR3 is built from 13 residues. The CDR3 spells CAWSVRIYNEQFF. The CDR3 nucleotides are TGTGCCTGGAGTGTGCGAATCTACAATGAGCAGTTCTTC.